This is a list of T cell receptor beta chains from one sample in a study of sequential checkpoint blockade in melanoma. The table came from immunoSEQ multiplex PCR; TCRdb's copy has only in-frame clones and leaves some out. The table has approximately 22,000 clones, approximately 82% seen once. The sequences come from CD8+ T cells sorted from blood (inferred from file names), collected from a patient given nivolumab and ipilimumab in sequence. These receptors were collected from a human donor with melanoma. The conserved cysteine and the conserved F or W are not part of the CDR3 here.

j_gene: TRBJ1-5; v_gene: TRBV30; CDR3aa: AWSVGGAGLSQPQH
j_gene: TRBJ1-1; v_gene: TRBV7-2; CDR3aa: ASSPHRTGTEAF
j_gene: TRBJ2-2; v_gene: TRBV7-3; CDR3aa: ASMWAGNTGELF
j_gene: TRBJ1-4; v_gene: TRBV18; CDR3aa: ASSTGRPSYSEKLF
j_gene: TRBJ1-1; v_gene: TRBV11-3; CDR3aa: ASSFDRDTEAF
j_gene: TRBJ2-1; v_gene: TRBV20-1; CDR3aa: SARLANEQF
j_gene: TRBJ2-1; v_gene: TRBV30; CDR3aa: AWSDRGNEQF
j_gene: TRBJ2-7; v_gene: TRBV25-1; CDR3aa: ASSEFLIRDFYEQY
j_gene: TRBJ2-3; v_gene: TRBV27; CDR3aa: ASSSQGTSTDTQY
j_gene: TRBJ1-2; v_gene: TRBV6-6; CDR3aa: ASSYPQGIGYT
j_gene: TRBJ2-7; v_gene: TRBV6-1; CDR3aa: ASSRITQGYEQY
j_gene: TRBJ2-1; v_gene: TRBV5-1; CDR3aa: ASSGTDRGLSYNEQF
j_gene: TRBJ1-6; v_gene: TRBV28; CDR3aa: ASSYRDRGSPLH
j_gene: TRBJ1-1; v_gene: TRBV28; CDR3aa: ASSFGWANTEAF
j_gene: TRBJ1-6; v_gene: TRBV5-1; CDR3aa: ASSLGGPSSYNSPLH
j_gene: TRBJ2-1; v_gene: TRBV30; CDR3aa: ACSPLAGSYNEQF
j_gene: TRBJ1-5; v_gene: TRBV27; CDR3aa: ASTQGQVNQPQH
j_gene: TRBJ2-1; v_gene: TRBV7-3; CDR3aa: ASSFSGGAFNEQF
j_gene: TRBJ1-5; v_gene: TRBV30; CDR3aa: AWSVQDRGRNQPQH
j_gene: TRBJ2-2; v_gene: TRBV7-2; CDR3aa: ASSGTSGSTGELF
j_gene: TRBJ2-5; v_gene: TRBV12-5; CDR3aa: ASGLVTGGWHQETQY
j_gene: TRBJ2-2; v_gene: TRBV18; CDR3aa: TSSLRKTNTGELF
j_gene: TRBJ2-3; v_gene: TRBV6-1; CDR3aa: ASSETWAPDTQY
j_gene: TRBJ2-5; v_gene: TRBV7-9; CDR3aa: ASSLTGTDQTQY
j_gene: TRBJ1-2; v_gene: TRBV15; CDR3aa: ATSRMDTSNYGYT
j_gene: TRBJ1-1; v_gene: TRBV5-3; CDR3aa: ARSLAGRPAAF
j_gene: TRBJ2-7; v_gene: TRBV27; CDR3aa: ASRKLAGVYEQY